This T cell receptor (beta chain) was retrieved from a study of post-analysis software for immune sequencing data. Study-wide points: F measure showed strong co-clustering of same-batch samples. Relative to controls, patients had five TRBV segments at higher frequency, with TRBV5-6, TRBV5-1 and TRBV20-1 among these.

This CDR3 is 13 amino acids long. Germline assignment: CDR1 KGHSH and CDR2 LQKENI. V was pared by 9 bases and J by 7 bases, with 16 bases between. Unique molecular identifiers had been added to the TCR beta cDNA libraries. In TCRdb, the PCR reads were re-called with MiXCR into one record per CDR3 protein. The sample lists more than 500,000 distinct CDR3 sequences; around 34% were seen once. This clonotype has a handful of counts. As yet, its antigen is unknown. The sample consisted of blood. The V and J genes are TRBV18 and TRBJ2-1; D may match TRBD1 or TRBD2 (5 bases each). The sequence derives from a girl aged 2-17 years with multiple sclerosis. Here the CDR3 reads CASLQGSGNEQFF. The CDR3 region has the DNA TGTGCCAGTCTTCAGGGATCGGGAAATGAGCAGTTCTTC.